These 6 T cell receptor beta chains share one sample of origin, sequenced in a study of blood T cell repertoires in COVID-19. Data came from immunoSEQ multiplex PCR; TCRdb stores just in-frame clones and leaves some out. The sample includes about 320,000 clones, around nine tenths seen only once; the top ten take less than 4%. Sequences were obtained from PBMCs or T cells enriched from blood (not recorded which). The receptors shown here come from a woman in her twenties or thirties who had been exposed to COVID-19.

The chain is built from TRBV5-1 and TRBJ1-2; D is ambiguous. V dropped 3 bases and J dropped 4 bases, with 13 bases sitting between them. This CDR3 contains 14 residues. Per the germline V gene, CDR1 is SGHRS and CDR2 is YFSETQ. CDR3 amino acids: CASSSAEGVYGYTF. In nucleotides, the CDR3 is TGCGCCAGCAGCTCTGCGGAGGGAGTCTATGGCTACACCTTC. The full variable domain, with the rest looked up from reference TRBV5-1 and TRBJ1-2, is KAGVTQTPRYLIKTRGQQVTLSCSPISGHRSVSWYQQTPGQGLQFLFEYFSETQRNKGNFPGRFSGRQFSNSRSEMNVSTLELGDSALYLCASSSAEGVYGYTFGSGTRLTVV.

The V call is TRBV5-1, the J call TRBJ1-6; 10 bases line up with TRBD1. With 4 bases clipped from V and 6 bases from J, the junction kept 10 bases outside the gene matches. In germline, CDR1 is SGHRS, CDR2 YFSETQ. The CDR3 extends over 17 amino acids. The CDR3 bases are TGCGCCAGCAGCCCCCTTCCGGGACAGGGGACTAATTCACCCCTCCACTTT. Amino acids: CASSPLPGQGTNSPLHF.

The chain recombines TRBV6-5 with TRBJ2-7; 7 bases map to TRBD1. V shed 6 bases, J shed 2 bases, and the junction held 4 bases outside the gene matches. CDR3 length equals 13 residues. From germline, CDR1 is MNHEY and CDR2 SVGAGI. The CDR3 here is CASRGQVPYEQYF. CDR3 nucleotide sequence: TGTGCCAGCAGAGGACAGGTCCCCTACGAGCAGTACTTC.

This chain joins TRBV6-6 and TRBJ2-5, with 8 bases fitting TRBD2. V lost 2 bases and J lost 5; bases outside the gene matches: 10. Per the germline V gene, CDR1 is MNHNY and CDR2 is SVGAGI (reference sequence). The CDR3 is 16 amino acids. CDR3 protein: CASSYERTSLQETQYF. CDR3 DNA: TGTGCCAGCAGTTACGAAAGGACTAGCCTTCAGGAGACCCAGTACTTC.

The chain links TRBV4-1 to TRBJ1-2; no reliable D call. The V and J ends lost 2 bases and 4 bases respectively, with 14 bases between them. This CDR3 has 15 residues. In germline, CDR1 is MGHRA, CDR2 YSYEKL. The CDR3 region is CASSQLLQILYGYTF. The CDR3 region has the DNA TGCGCCAGCAGCCAACTTCTACAGATCCTCTATGGCTACACCTTC.

Here the CDR3 reads CASRWTGSYEQYF. CDR3 sequence (DNA): TGTGCCAGCAGGTGGACAGGAAGCTACGAGCAGTACTTC. This sequence joins TRBV6-5 and TRBJ2-7, with 7 bases matching TRBD1. J lost 3 bases, V lost 6 bases, and 5 bases had no gene match. The germline CDR1 and CDR2 sequences are MNHEY and SVGAGI. The CDR3 sequence is 13 residues long.